This T cell receptor beta chain was captured in a study of T cell changes during pregnancy in multiple sclerosis. Assay: immunoSEQ multiplex PCR; the TCRdb copy retains only in-frame clones and omits some. This sample has some 37,000 clones; about 91% occur once, and the top ten carry 9% to 14%. This CDR3 region has 15 residues. Germline loops: CDR1 WNHNN, CDR2 SYGVQD (reference sequence). V lost 4 bases, J lost 4 bases, and 6 bases stayed unmatched. The starting material was CD8+ T cells from peripheral blood mononuclear cells, obtained after pregnancy. V is TRBV10-1 and J is TRBJ2-3, with 9 nucleotides matching TRBD2. The TCR sequence derives from a female donor with multiple sclerosis, enrolled in a pregnancy study. The CDR3 nucleotides are TGCGCCAGCAGTGCGAGCGGGGGGAGGTCAGATACGCAGTATTTT. It encodes CASSASGGRSDTQYF.